Below are 31 T cell receptor beta chains sequenced from a single sample in a study of OX40 agonist ivuxolimab in advanced cancers. Profiled with immunoSEQ multiplex PCR; TCRdb holds only in-frame clones, not every one. The sample lists approximately 84,000 clones, approximately 84% occurring once. The sample here was CD4+ or CD8+ T cells sorted from blood, taken in a trial of the OX40 agonist ivuxolimab. These receptors were collected from an adult with an advanced solid tumor such as melanoma, head and neck, liver or kidney cancer.

This chain links TRBV10-2 with TRBJ1-2, with TRBD1 as a possible D gene (5 bases). Germline V gene data show CDR1 as WSHSY and CDR2 as SAAADI. The V and J ends lost 0 bases and 7 bases respectively, with 12 bases between them. CDR3 length: 14 amino acids. CDR3 protein: CASSESRVYSGYTF. CDR3 coding DNA: TGCGCCAGCAGTGAGTCCAGGGTTTACAGTGGCTACACCTTC.

The chain uses TRBV4-3 and TRBJ2-1, with D tentatively TRBD2 (6 bases). Trimming cost V 1 base and J 8 bases, with 15 bases left between them. The CDR3 totals 15 residues. CDR1 and CDR2 from the germline V gene are LGHNA and YSLEER. The CDR3 coding sequence is TGCGCCAGCAGCCAAGTTGGGCGGGGACCGGATGAGCAGTTCTTC. It is translated as CASSQVGRGPDEQFF.

In the case of this clone: Relative to the germline gene, one junction end is altered; a read error may explain this. The DNA of the CDR3 is TGCAGTGCTGGTAACCGGGAGAACCGCTTATTC. Encoded protein: CSAGNRENRLF. This chain joins TRBV20-1 and TRBJ2-4; tentatively, D is TRBD2 (6 bases). Germline V lookup: CDR1 DFQATT, CDR2 SNEGSKA (reference sequence). The CDR3 length is 11 residues.

The rearrangement uses TRBV9 and TRBJ2-5; D gene ambiguous. Germline loops: CDR1 SGDLS, CDR2 YYNGEE. Trimming removed 4 bases from V and 5 bases from J, with 9 bases in between. CDR3 size: 12 residues. CDR3 residues: CASSSDIETQYF. For the CDR3, the DNA is TGTGCCAGCAGCAGCGACATCGAGACCCAGTACTTC. Based on the CDR3 plus reference TRBV9 and TRBJ2-5, the full variable domain is DSGVTQTPKHLITATGQRVTLRCSPRSGDLSVYWYQQSLDQGLQFLIQYYNGEERAKGNILERFSAQQFPDLHSELNLSSLELGDSALYFCASSSDIETQYFGPGTRLLVL.

The chain is built from TRBV7-2 and TRBJ2-3, with 8 bases aligning to TRBD2. CDR1 SGHTA and CDR2 FQGNSA come from the germline V gene. This CDR3 region has 15 residues. V lost 8 bases and J lost 1; bases outside the gene matches: 8. The CDR3 loop reads CASRPAAGGTDTQYF. CDR3 in DNA: TGTGCCAGCCGACCCGCAGCGGGGGGCACAGATACGCAGTATTTT.

J is TRBJ1-5 and V is TRBV15, with D uncertain. The CDR3 runs to 15 residues. V was trimmed by 0 bases and J by 5 bases, leaving 11 bases between them. Germline CDR1 is LNHNV and CDR2 is YYDKDF (reference sequence). The DNA of the CDR3 is TGTGCCACCAGCAGAGAAGGTCAGGTCTATCAGCCCCAGCATTTT. Amino acid sequence: CATSREGQVYQPQHF. Variable domain in full (rest from reference TRBV15 and TRBJ1-5): DAMVIQNPRYQVTQFGKPVTLSCSQTLNHNVMYWYQQKSSQAPKLLFHYYDKDFNNEADTPDNFQSRRPNTSFCFLDIRSPGLGDTAMYLCATSREGQVYQPQHFGDGTRLSIL.

The chain uses TRBV2 and TRBJ2-3; D possibly corresponds to TRBD2 (6 bases). The CDR3 is made up of 12 amino acids. The V end lost 1 base, the J end lost 9 bases, and 8 bases lay between the germline ends. Germline-derived CDR1 and CDR2 are SNHLY and FYNNEI. CDR3 in amino acids: CASSEEAGTQYF. The CDR3 coding sequence is TGTGCCAGCAGTGAAGAGGCGGGGACGCAGTATTTT.

The chain uses TRBV5-8 and TRBJ1-5; D is possibly TRBD1 (5 bases). The germline V and J ends were trimmed by 6 bases and 4 bases, with 11 bases remaining between them. CDR1 and CDR2 (germline): SGHTS, YDEGEE. This CDR3 has 13 residues. The CDR3 sequence is CASTLDRNQPQHF. Here the CDR3 DNA reads TGTGCCAGCACCCTAGACAGAAATCAGCCCCAGCATTTT.

The CDR3 region is CARRDGDGTEAFF. The CDR3 DNA follows: TGCGCCAGACGGGACGGGGACGGGACTGAAGCTTTCTTT. The rearrangement uses TRBV5-1 and TRBJ1-1; D perhaps matches TRBD1 (5 bases). The ends were cut back, 8 bases at V and 5 bases at J, with 16 bases in the middle. Germline V gene lookup returns CDR1 SGHRS and CDR2 YFSETQ. The CDR3 runs to 13 residues.

V is TRBV6-5 and J is TRBJ2-5, with TRBD2 matching 10 bases. V lost 11 bases, J lost 2 bases, and 5 bases stayed unmatched. The CDR3 totals 13 residues. Germline assignment: CDR1 MNHEY and CDR2 SVGAGI. The CDR3, as DNA: TGTGCCGCCCAGCGGGGGGGACAAGAGACCCAGTACTTC. The encoded protein is CAAQRGGQETQYF.

This chain connects TRBV7-9 to TRBJ1-5, with 7 positions matching TRBD1. The V gene's germline CDR1 is SEHNR and CDR2 FQNEAQ (reference sequence). The CDR3 is made up of 17 amino acids. V was clipped by 4 bases and J by 0 bases; unmatched bases: 9. The CDR3 here is CASSSTGTDYSNQPQHF. The DNA of the CDR3 is TGTGCCAGCAGCTCAACCGGGACAGATTATAGCAATCAGCCCCAGCATTTT.

The chain uses TRBV11-3 and TRBJ2-3; D gene ambiguous. In germline, CDR1 is SGHNT, CDR2 YENEEA. The CDR3 has 15 residues. V was clipped by 1 base and J by 0 bases, with 8 bases between them. CDR3 loop: CASSLVAGSTDTQYF. The CDR3 DNA reads as TGTGCCAGCAGCTTAGTCGCCGGGAGCACAGATACGCAGTATTTT.

The CDR3 loop reads CASSPLQASNTGELFF. CDR3 sequence (DNA): TGTGCCAGCTCACCACTGCAGGCCTCGAACACCGGGGAGCTGTTTTTT. The rearrangement joins TRBV18 to TRBJ2-2; D gene ambiguous. The germline gives CDR1 KGHSH, CDR2 LQKENI. CDR3 length equals 16 residues. With 1 base removed from V and 0 bases from J, the gap between germline ends came to 9 bases. The full variable domain, rest sourced from reference TRBV18 and TRBJ2-2, is NAGVMQNPRHLVRRRGQEARLRCSPMKGHSHVYWYRQLPEEGLKFMVYLQKENIIDESGMPKERFSAEFPKEGPSILRIQQVVRGDSAAYFCASSPLQASNTGELFFGEGSRLTVL.

This clone is termed medium-sized. The rearrangement links TRBV7-9 to TRBJ1-2, with TRBD1 matching over 7 bases. The CDR3 spans 14 residues. With 1 base clipped from V and 8 bases from J, the junction kept 7 bases outside the gene matches. Germline V gene sequence: CDR1 SEHNR, CDR2 FQNEAQ (reference sequence). Written as DNA, the CDR3 is TGTGCCAGCAGCTTAGGAGGGGGCGCGGGCGGCTACACCTTC. Its translation: CASSLGGGAGGYTF.

This chain joins TRBV10-3 and TRBJ2-1; D might be TRBD2 (6 bases). CDR1 and CDR2 (germline): ENHRY, SYGVKD. This CDR3 region has 12 residues. The V end was cut by 1 base, the J end by 10 bases, with 8 bases between. In DNA form, the CDR3 reads TGTGCCATCAGTGAGTTGCTAGCGGAGCAGTTCTTC. Protein product: CAISELLAEQFF.

In its sample, this clone was seen a few times. For the CDR3, the DNA is TGTGCCAGCAGTTCGTACCCCCAGGGGGGCCCCGGGGAGCTGTTTTTT. Protein: CASSSYPQGGPGELFF. The gene calls are TRBV27 and TRBJ2-2, with a tentative D call TRBD1 (7 bases). With 4 bases removed from V and 6 bases from J, the gap between germline ends came to 18 bases. This CDR3 spans 16 amino acids. The germline V gene encodes CDR1 MNHEY and CDR2 SMNVEV (reference sequence).

The chain carries TRBV6-6 and TRBJ1-4; unclear D gene. Per germline, CDR1 MNHNY and CDR2 SVGAGI (reference sequence). V dropped 3 bases and J dropped 5 bases, with 13 bases sitting between them. The CDR3 is 15 residues long. The CDR3 protein is CASSYRSRANEKLFF. The CDR3 region has the DNA TGTGCCAGCAGTTATCGGAGCCGGGCGAATGAAAAACTGTTTTTT.

This sequence joins TRBV10-3 and TRBJ2-3; D gene unclear. V was trimmed by 6 bases and J by 8 bases, leaving 21 bases between them. CDR3 size: 15 residues. From germline, CDR1 is ENHRY and CDR2 SYGVKD. CDR3 sequence (DNA): TGTGCCATCAGCGAGCCGACTCGGGTGAGTGGTACGCAGTATTTT. As protein: CAISEPTRVSGTQYF.

The chain recombines TRBV4-2 with TRBJ1-6, with D maybe TRBD1 (6 bases). Trimming removed 4 bases from V and 0 bases from J, with 13 bases in between. CDR1 is LGHNA and CDR2 is YNFKEQ in the germline V gene. The CDR3 spans 17 residues. DNA for the CDR3: TGTGCCAGCAGCCCCCTAGGGGGGAGCTCCTATAATTCACCCCTCCACTTT. Translation: CASSPLGGSSYNSPLHF.

This chain connects TRBV30 to TRBJ2-5, with a tentative D call TRBD1 (6 bases). Germline V gene data show CDR1 as GTSNPN and CDR2 as SVGIG (reference sequence). Between the trimmed V and J ends, which lost 1 base and 3 bases, there was a span of 9 bases. The CDR3 consists of 13 residues. Here the CDR3 reads CAWSGRQEETQYF. For the CDR3, the DNA is TGTGCCTGGAGTGGGCGACAGGAAGAGACCCAGTACTTC.

The chain has TRBV18 and TRBJ2-3; no clear D. CDR3 length: 13 amino acids. Per germline, CDR1 KGHSH and CDR2 LQKENI. Trimming cost V 4 bases and J 3 bases, with 8 bases left between them. This CDR3 reads CASSLPGTDTQYF. The CDR3 region has the DNA TGTGCCAGCTCACTCCCTGGGACAGATACGCAGTATTTT.

The rearrangement uses TRBV16 and TRBJ1-2; D is perhaps TRBD1 (6 bases). Trimming stripped 0 bases from V and 5 bases from J, with 16 bases between. This CDR3 is built from 16 residues. Germline-derived CDR1 and CDR2 are KGHSY and FQNENV. The CDR3 spells CASSQSIRGGPYGYTF. Here the CDR3 DNA reads TGTGCCAGCAGCCAATCGATTCGGGGGGGCCCATATGGCTACACCTTC.

V gene TRBV10-2 combines with J gene TRBJ1-2, with TRBD1 matching 7 bases. CDR1 and CDR2 from the germline V gene are WSHSY and SAAADI. This CDR3 has 15 amino acids. The V segment lost 7 bases and the J segment 6 bases; nucleotides outside the gene matches: 14. CDR3 residues: CASNFGQASPDGYTF. CDR3 DNA sequence: TGCGCCAGCAACTTTGGACAGGCTTCCCCCGATGGCTACACCTTC.

In this sample, this clone turned up once. J is TRBJ1-5 and V is TRBV21-1. TRBV21-1 is listed as a pseudogene. This CDR3 has 15 amino acids. The CDR3 bases are TGTGCCAGCAGAGGTCTCGGGGGGGCTGGTCAGCCCCAGCATTTT. Translation: CASRGLGGAGQPQHF.

The chain recombines TRBV6-1 with TRBJ1-5; no definite D call. Germline CDR1 reads MNHNS; CDR2 reads SASEGT. This CDR3 has 13 residues. Deletions cut 4 bases from V and 9 bases from J, with 13 bases between. For the CDR3, the DNA is TGTGCCAGCAGTGGGCCGCTCTTATGGCCCCAGCATTTT. Its protein is CASSGPLLWPQHF.

This chain links TRBV5-4 with TRBJ2-2; 12 bases are shared with TRBD1. V dropped 5 bases and J dropped 8; count of bases not matched to a gene: 7. The CDR3 extends over 15 amino acids. The V gene's germline CDR1 is SGHNT and CDR2 YYREEE (reference sequence). The CDR3 DNA reads as TGTGCCAGCAGGGGCCGGGACAGGGGGCCGGGGGAGCTGTTTTTT. It translates to CASRGRDRGPGELFF.

Only one count was recorded for this clone. The gene calls are TRBV11-3 and TRBJ1-5; D may be TRBD1 (5 bases). V was pared by 5 bases and J by 2 bases, with 10 bases between. The germline V gene encodes CDR1 SGHNT and CDR2 YENEEA. This CDR3 has 14 residues. CDR3: CASSPGTRNQPQHF. The CDR3 coding sequence is TGTGCCAGCAGCCCCGGGACGCGCAATCAGCCCCAGCATTTT.

The V call is TRBV19, the J call TRBJ2-3, with 8 bases matching TRBD2. The V and J ends lost 3 bases and 6 bases, in that order; junction bases with no gene match: 23. CDR1 LNHDA and CDR2 SQIVND come from the germline V gene (reference sequence). CDR3 length: 20 residues. The CDR3, as DNA: TGTGCCAGTAGTATCTCCAGCCGCCAGCGGGGGCCAACCCCAAAGGATACGCAGTATTTT. Encoded protein: CASSISSRQRGPTPKDTQYF.

Here the CDR3 DNA reads TGTGCCAGCAGCCAAGGGCCGGGGCTCACAGATACGCAGTATTTT. The encoded protein is CASSQGPGLTDTQYF. The chain is built from TRBV14 and TRBJ2-3, with D tentatively TRBD1 or TRBD2 (5 bases each). This CDR3 has 15 residues. The germline CDR1 and CDR2 sequences are SGHDN and FVKESK. V was cut by 1 base and J by 2 bases, with 10 bases left in between.

V is TRBV6-6 and J is TRBJ2-7; 9 positions agree with TRBD2. The junction had 7 bases not matched to a gene; V was cut back by 8 bases and J by 2 bases. The CDR3 is 14 amino acids. The germline CDR1 and CDR2 sequences are MNHNY and SVGAGI (reference sequence). The CDR3: CASQFSGGTYEQYF. The DNA for the CDR3 is TGTGCCAGCCAATTTAGCGGGGGAACCTACGAGCAGTACTTC.

This rearrangement joins TRBV21-1 to TRBJ2-7; the D call of TRBD1 is as the table states it, not checked on the DNA. TRBV21-1 is a known pseudogene. The CDR3 is 21 amino acids. CDR3 nucleotide sequence: TGTGCCAGCAGCAAAGTCAAGTGGGACAGGGGACGCACTTCACCCCCATACGAGCAGTACGTC. Translation gives CASSKVKWDRGRTSPPYEQYV.